These T cell receptor beta chains were read from a single sample in a study of blood T cell repertoires in COVID-19. Assay used: immunoSEQ multiplex PCR; TCRdb lists only in-frame clones, some missing. The sample has approximately 150,000 clones, 87% seen once. Material: PBMCs or T cells enriched from blood (not recorded which). All receptors come from a human donor with acute COVID-19. The donor label of this sample is uncertain. Both conserved end residues are part of each CDR3. D genes are given only for firm matches. Clone size is stated in some rows and not others, as once, few, many or a class when expanded.

>NA|TRBJ1-3|TRBV6-1|NA
CASSEALASGNTIYF
TGTGCCAGCAGTGAAGCGCTGGCTTCTGGAAACACCATATATTTT
>NA|TRBJ1-1|TRBV28|NA
CASSLAEGDGNTEAFF
TGTGCCAGCAGCCTCGCCGAGGGCGACGGGAACACTGAAGCTTTCTTT
>NA|TRBJ1-6|TRBV2|NA
CASADGYNSPLHF
TGTGCCAGCGCAGACGGGTATAATTCACCCCTCCACTTT
>TRBD2|TRBJ2-7|TRBV6-6|NA
CASSYSPGTTHTYF
TGTGCCAGCAGTTATTCCCCCGGGACTACCCACACTTACTTC
>NA|TRBJ2-5|TRBV6-5|NA
CASSPQGVQETQYF
TGTGCCAGCAGCCCACAGGGTGTCCAAGAGACCCAGTACTTC
>NA|TRBJ2-2|TRBV19|once
CASSRQKNTGELFF
TGTGCCAGTAGTAGACAGAAGAACACCGGGGAGCTGTTTTTT
>NA|TRBJ1-2|TRBV7-9|once
CASSLGRSANYGYTF
TGTGCCAGCAGCTTGGGCCGATCAGCTAACTATGGCTACACCTTC
>NA|TRBJ2-2|TRBV15|NA
CATSRRRGTNTGELFF
TGTGCCACCAGCAGACGGCGGGGTACGAACACCGGGGAGCTGTTTTTT
>NA|TRBJ1-4|TRBV6-5|NA
CATGFPTNEKLFF
TGTGCCACGGGGTTTCCAACTAATGAAAAACTGTTTTTT
>TRBD1|TRBJ1-1|TRBV6-5|NA
CASRDRDRVTEAFF
TGTGCCAGCAGAGACCGGGACAGGGTTACTGAAGCTTTCTTT
>TRBD1|TRBJ2-5|TRBV19|NA
CASSFTDRAETQYF
TGTGCCAGTAGTTTCACGGACAGGGCAGAGACCCAGTACTTC
>TRBD1|TRBJ2-2|TRBV13|NA
CASSLVYGQGTENTGELFF
TGTGCCAGCAGCTTAGTATACGGACAGGGGACCGAGAACACCGGGGAGCTGTTTTTT
>TRBD2|TRBJ2-4|TRBV4-1|once
CASSQGVAGGAKNIQYF
TGCGCCAGCAGCCAAGGGGTAGCGGGGGGAGCCAAAAACATTCAGTACTTC
>TRBD1|TRBJ2-5|TRBV20-1|NA
CSASTGEAETQYF
TGCAGTGCGAGTACAGGGGAAGCGGAGACCCAGTACTTC
>TRBD1|TRBJ2-3|TRBV19|NA
CASSETGGTDTQYF
TGTGCCAGTTCGGAGACAGGGGGCACAGATACGCAGTATTTT
>TRBD1|TRBJ1-1|TRBV5-1|NA
CASSPWTGEGSTEAFF
TGCGCCAGCAGCCCCTGGACAGGGGAGGGTTCCACTGAAGCTTTCTTT
>NA|TRBJ2-7|TRBV3-1/TRBV3-2|NA
CASSPPGAPYEQYF
TGTGCCAGCAGCCCCCCTGGGGCCCCCTACGAGCAGTACTTC
>NA|TRBJ2-7|TRBV2|NA
CASSEQGGSYEQYF
TGTGCCAGCAGTGAACAGGGGGGCTCCTACGAGCAGTACTTC
>NA|TRBJ1-1|TRBV6-4|NA
CASSEKGGNTEAFF
TGTGCCAGCAGTGAGAAAGGGGGGAACACTGAAGCTTTCTTT
>TRBD2|TRBJ2-3|TRBV6-4|few
CASSPSGAEDTQYF
TGTGCCAGCAGTCCTAGCGGGGCTGAAGATACGCAGTATTTT
>NA|TRBJ2-1|TRBV5-1|NA
CASSEERGMGQFF
TGCGCCAGCAGCGAGGAAAGAGGCATGGGGCAGTTCTTC
>TRBD1|TRBJ2-7|TRBV10-3|NA
CAIRADRGSSYEQYF
TGTGCCATCAGGGCTGACAGGGGAAGCTCCTACGAGCAGTACTTC
>NA|TRBJ2-4|TRBV5-1|NA
CASRSGENIQYF
TGCGCCAGCAGGTCCGGGGAGAACATTCAGTACTTC
>NA|TRBJ2-5|TRBV5-6|NA
CASSRGQQETQYF
TGTGCCAGCAGCCGGGGACAACAAGAGACCCAGTACTTC
>NA|TRBJ1-1|TRBV18|NA
CASSPGASEAFF
TGTGCCAGCTCTCCCGGAGCCTCTGAAGCTTTCTTT
>NA|TRBJ1-1|TRBV21-1|NA
CASSKWGKGTVMNTEAFF
NA
>TRBD2|TRBJ2-1|TRBV7-2|NA
CASSLISSGGADEQFF
TGTGCCAGCAGCTTGATATCCAGCGGGGGGGCCGATGAGCAGTTCTTC
>NA|TRBJ1-1|TRBV5-4|NA
CASTPGRRNTEAFF
TGTGCCAGCACCCCAGGGCGAAGGAACACTGAAGCTTTCTTT
>TRBD2|TRBJ2-3|TRBV7-3|NA
CASSPKTSGADTDTQYF
TGTGCCAGCAGCCCCAAGACTAGCGGGGCCGACACAGATACGCAGTATTTT
>NA|TRBJ1-3|TRBV5-6|NA
CASSYRDRLVGNTIYF
TGTGCCAGCAGCTACCGCGACAGGTTGGTCGGAAACACCATATATTTT
>TRBD1|TRBJ2-7|TRBV5-5|NA
CASSSGQGNEQYF
TGTGCCAGCAGCTCGGGACAGGGTAACGAGCAGTACTTC
>NA|TRBJ2-7|TRBV18|once
CASSHEGGRYEQYF
TGTGCCAGCTCACATGAGGGGGGGCGGTACGAGCAGTACTTC
>TRBD2|TRBJ2-3|TRBV7-9|NA
CASSLTSGGTDTQYF
TGTGCCAGCAGCCTAACTAGCGGGGGAACAGATACGCAGTATTTT
>TRBD2|TRBJ2-1|TRBV24-1|NA
CATSDLTSLAGGYNEQFF
TGTGCCACCAGTGATTTAACATCACTAGCGGGGGGGTACAATGAGCAGTTCTTC
>TRBD2|TRBJ2-7|TRBV11-2|NA
CASSLGSSGGAVQYF
TGTGCCAGCAGCTTAGGTTCTAGCGGGGGGGCAGTGCAGTACTTC
>TRBD2|TRBJ2-3|TRBV6-1|NA
CASSDPTSGTQYF
TGTGCCAGCAGTGACCCGACTAGCGGTACGCAGTATTTT
>NA|TRBJ2-5|TRBV15|NA
CATSRDAGGRAQYF
TGTGCCACCAGCAGAGATGCCGGGGGTAGGGCCCAGTACTTC
>NA|TRBJ1-4|TRBV10-3|NA
CAISAGGPREKLFF
TGTGCCATCAGTGCGGGGGGCCCTCGTGAAAAACTGTTTTTT